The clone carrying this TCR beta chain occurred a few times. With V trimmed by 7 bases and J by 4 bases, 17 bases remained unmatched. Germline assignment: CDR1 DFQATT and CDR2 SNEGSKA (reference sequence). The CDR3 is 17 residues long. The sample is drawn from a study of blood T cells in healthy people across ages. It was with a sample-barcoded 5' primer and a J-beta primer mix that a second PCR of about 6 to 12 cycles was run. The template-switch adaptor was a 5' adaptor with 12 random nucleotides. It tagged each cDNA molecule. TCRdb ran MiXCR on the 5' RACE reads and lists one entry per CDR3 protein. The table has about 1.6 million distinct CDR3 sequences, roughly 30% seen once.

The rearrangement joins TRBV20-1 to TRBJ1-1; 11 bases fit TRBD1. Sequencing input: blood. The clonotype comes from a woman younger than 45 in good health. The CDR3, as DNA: TGCAGTGTGGGCGAAGTGGACAGGGGGCGTAGGGCCACTGAAGCTTTCTTT. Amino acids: CSVGEVDRGRRATEAFF.